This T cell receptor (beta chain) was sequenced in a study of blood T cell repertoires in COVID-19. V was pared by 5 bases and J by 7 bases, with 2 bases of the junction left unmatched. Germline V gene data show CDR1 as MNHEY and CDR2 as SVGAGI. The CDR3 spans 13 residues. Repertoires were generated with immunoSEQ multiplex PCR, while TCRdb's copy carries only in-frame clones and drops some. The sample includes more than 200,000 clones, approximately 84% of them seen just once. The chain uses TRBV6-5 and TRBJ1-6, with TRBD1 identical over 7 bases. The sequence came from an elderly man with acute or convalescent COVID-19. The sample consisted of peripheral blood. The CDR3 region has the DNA TGTGCCAGCAGTCGGACAGGAAATTCACCCCTCCACTTT. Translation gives CASSRTGNSPLHF.